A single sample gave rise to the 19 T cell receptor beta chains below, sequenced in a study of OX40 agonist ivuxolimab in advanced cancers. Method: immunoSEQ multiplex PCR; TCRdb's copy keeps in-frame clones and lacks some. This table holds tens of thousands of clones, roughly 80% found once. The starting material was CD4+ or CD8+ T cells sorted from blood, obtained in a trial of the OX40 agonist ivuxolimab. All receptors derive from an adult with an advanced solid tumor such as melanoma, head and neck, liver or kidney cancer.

CDR3 sequence (DNA): TGTGCCAGCAGCCTCCGGACTAGCGGGGGTCCCTTTTTCAAAAACATTCAGTACTTC. Translating gives CASSLRTSGGPFFKNIQYF. The chain has TRBV7-2 and TRBJ2-4; 13 bases align to TRBD2. Losses at the gene ends were 5 bases for V and 3 bases for J; bases not matched to a gene: 13. The CDR3 is 19 amino acids. Germline V gives CDR1 SGHTA, CDR2 FQGNSA.

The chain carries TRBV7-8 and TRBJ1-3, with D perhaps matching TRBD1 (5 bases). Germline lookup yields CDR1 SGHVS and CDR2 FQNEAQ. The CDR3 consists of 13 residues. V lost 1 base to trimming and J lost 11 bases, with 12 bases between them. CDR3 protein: CASSLGGAGPIYF. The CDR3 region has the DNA TGTGCCAGCAGCTTAGGTGGGGCTGGCCCCATATATTTT.

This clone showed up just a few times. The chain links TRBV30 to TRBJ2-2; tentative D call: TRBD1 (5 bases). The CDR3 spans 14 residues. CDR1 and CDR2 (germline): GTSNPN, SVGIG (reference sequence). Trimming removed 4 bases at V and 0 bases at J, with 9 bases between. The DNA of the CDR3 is TGTGCCTGGAACAGGTTCGCGAACACCGGGGAGCTGTTTTTT. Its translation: CAWNRFANTGELFF.

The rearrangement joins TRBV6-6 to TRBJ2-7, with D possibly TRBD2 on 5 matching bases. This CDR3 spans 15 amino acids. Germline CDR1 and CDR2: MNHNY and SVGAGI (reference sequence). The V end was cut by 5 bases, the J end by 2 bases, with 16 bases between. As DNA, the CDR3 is TGTGCCAGCAGTCACCGAGGAGGACCTCCCTACGAGCAGTACTTC. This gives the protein CASSHRGGPPYEQYF.

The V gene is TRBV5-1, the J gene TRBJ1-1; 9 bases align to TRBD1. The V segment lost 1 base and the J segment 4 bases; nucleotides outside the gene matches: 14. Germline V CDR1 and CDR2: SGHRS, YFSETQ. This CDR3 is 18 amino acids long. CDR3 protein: CASSLYKTGGAGGTEAFF. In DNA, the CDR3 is TGCGCCAGCAGCTTGTACAAAACAGGGGGCGCAGGGGGCACTGAAGCTTTCTTT.

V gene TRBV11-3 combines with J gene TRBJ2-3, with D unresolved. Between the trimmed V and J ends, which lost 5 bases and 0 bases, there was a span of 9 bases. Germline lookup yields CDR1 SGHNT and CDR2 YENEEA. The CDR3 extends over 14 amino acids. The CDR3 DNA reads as TGTGCCAGCAGCCCAGCGAGGAGCACAGATACGCAGTATTTT. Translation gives CASSPARSTDTQYF.

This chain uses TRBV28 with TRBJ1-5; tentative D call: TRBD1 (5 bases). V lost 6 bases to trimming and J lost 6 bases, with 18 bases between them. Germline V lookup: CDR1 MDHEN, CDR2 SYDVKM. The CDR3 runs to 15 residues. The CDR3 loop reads CASSSATGRGQPQHF. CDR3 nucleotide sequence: TGTGCCAGCAGCTCCGCAACAGGCCGGGGTCAGCCCCAGCATTTT.

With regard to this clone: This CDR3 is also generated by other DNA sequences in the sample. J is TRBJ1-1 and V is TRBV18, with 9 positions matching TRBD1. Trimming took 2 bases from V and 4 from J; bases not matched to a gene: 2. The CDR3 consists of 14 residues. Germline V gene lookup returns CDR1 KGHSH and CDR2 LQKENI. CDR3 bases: TGTGCCAGCTCACCAGGACAGGGGCGCACTGAAGCTTTCTTT. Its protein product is CASSPGQGRTEAFF. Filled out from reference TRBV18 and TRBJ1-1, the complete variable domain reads NAGVMQNPRHLVRRRGQEARLRCSPMKGHSHVYWYRQLPEEGLKFMVYLQKENIIDESGMPKERFSAEFPKEGPSILRIQQVVRGDSAAYFCASSPGQGRTEAFFGQGTRLTVV.

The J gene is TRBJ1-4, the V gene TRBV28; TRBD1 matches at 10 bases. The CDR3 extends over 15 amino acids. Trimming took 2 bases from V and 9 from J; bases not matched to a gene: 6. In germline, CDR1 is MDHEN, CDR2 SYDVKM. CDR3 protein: CASSLISDRGKKLFF. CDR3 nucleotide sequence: TGTGCCAGCAGTTTAATTTCGGACAGGGGGAAAAAACTGTTTTTT.

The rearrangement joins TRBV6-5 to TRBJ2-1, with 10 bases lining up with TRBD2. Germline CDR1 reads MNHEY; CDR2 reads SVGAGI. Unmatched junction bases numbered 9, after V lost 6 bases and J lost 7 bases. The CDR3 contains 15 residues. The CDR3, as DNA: TGTGCCAGCAGCAGTCCTAGCGGGGGTCAAAATGAGCAGTTCTTC. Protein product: CASSSPSGGQNEQFF.

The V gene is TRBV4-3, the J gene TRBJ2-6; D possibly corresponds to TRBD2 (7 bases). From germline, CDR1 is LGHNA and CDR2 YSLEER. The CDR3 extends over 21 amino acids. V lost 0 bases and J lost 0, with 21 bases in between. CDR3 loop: CASSQDPPGGGLGSGANVLTF. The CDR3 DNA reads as TGCGCCAGCAGCCAAGATCCTCCTGGCGGGGGCCTTGGCTCTGGGGCCAACGTCCTGACTTTC.

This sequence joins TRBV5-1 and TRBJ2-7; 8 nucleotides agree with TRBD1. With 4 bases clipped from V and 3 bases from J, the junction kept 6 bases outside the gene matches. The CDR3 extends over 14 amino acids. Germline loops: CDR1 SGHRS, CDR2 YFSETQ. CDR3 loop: CASSGGQGGYEQYF. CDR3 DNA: TGCGCCAGCAGCGGTGGACAGGGTGGCTACGAGCAGTACTTC.

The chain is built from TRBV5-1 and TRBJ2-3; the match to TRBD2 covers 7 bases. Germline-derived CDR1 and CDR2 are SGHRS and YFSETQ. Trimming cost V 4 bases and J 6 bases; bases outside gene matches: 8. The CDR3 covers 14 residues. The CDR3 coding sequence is TGCGCCAGCAGCCCCCCCAACGGGGGGGATACGCAGTATTTT. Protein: CASSPPNGGDTQYF. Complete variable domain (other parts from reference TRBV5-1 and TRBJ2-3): KAGVTQTPRYLIKTRGQQVTLSCSPISGHRSVSWYQQTPGQGLQFLFEYFSETQRNKGNFPGRFSGRQFSNSRSEMNVSTLELGDSALYLCASSPPNGGDTQYFGPGTRLTVL.

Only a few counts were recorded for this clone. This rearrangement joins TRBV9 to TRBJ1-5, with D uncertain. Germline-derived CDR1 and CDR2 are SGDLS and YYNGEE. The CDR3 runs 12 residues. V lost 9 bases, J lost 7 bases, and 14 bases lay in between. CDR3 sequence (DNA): TGTGCCACGCTGTCGGGGAGCCAGCCCCAGCATTTT. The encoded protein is CATLSGSQPQHF.

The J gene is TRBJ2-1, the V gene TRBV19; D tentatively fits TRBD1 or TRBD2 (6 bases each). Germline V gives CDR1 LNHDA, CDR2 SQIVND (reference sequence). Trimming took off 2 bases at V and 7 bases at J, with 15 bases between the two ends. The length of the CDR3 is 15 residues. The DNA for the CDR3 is TGTGCCAGTAGTATAACGGGGGCCCTTTGGAATGAGCAGTTCTTC. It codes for CASSITGALWNEQFF.

The CDR3 sequence: CASSSLAGSTDTQYF. The CDR3 bases are TGTGCCAGCAGCTCCCTTGCAGGGAGCACAGATACGCAGTATTTT. V usage is TRBV7-9 and J usage is TRBJ2-3; possibly TRBD1 for D (5 bases). CDR1 and CDR2 from the germline V gene are SEHNR and FQNEAQ (reference sequence). The germline V and J ends were trimmed by 4 bases and 0 bases, with 11 bases remaining between them. The CDR3 consists of 15 residues.

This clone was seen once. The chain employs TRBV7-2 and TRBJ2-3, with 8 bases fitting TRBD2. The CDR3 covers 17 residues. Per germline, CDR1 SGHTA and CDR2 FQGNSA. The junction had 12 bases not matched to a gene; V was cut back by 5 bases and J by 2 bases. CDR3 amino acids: CASSPLGVAGNTDTQYF. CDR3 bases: TGTGCCAGCAGCCCGTTGGGGGTAGCGGGGAACACAGATACGCAGTATTTT.

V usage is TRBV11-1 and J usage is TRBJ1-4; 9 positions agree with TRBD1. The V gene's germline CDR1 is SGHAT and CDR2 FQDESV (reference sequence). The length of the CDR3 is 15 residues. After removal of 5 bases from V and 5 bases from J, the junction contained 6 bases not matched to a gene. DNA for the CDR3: TGTGCCAGCAGCACAACGACAGGGGGAAATGAAAAACTGTTTTTT. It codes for CASSTTTGGNEKLFF.

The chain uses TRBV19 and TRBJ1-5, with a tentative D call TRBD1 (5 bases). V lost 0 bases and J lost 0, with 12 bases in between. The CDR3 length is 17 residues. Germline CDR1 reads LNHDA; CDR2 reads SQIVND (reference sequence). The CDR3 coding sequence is TGTGCCAGTAGTATAGACGGGGACTGGGGTAGCAATCAGCCCCAGCATTTT. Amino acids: CASSIDGDWGSNQPQHF.